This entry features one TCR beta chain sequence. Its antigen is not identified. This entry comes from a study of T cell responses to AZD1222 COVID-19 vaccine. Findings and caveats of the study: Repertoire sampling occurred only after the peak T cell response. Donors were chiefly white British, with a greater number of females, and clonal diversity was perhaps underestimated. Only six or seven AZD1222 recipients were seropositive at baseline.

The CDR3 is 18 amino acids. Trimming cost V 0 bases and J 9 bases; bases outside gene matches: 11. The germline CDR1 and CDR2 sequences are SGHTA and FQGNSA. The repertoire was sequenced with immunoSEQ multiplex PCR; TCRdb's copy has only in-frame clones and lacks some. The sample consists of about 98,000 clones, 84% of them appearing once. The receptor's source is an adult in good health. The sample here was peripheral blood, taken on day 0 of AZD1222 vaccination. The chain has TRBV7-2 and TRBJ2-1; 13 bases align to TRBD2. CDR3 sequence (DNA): TGTGCCAGCAGCTTAGCGCTCCCCGGGACTAGCGGGATGGGTGAGCAGTTCTTC. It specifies CASSLALPGTSGMGEQFF.